The next 30 T cell receptor beta chains were all read from a single sample in a study of OX40 agonist ivuxolimab in advanced cancers. Some clones are missing from TCRdb's copy, which holds only in-frame ones; the method was immunoSEQ multiplex PCR. Among fewer than 100,000 clones listed, nearly 90% were seen once. This specimen was CD4+ or CD8+ T cells sorted from blood, taken in a trial of the OX40 agonist ivuxolimab. Receptor source: an adult with an advanced solid tumor such as melanoma, head and neck, liver or kidney cancer.

This clone was recorded a few times. The chain carries TRBV29-1 and TRBJ2-6; 12 nucleotides agree with TRBD1. This CDR3 is built from 16 residues. Germline loops: CDR1 SQVTM, CDR2 ANQGSEA. J was trimmed by 4 bases and V by 7 bases; bases with no gene match: 8. The CDR3 DNA reads as TGCAGCGGAGGGACAGGGGGCGCGGGAGGGGCCAACGTCCTGACTTTC. Its translation is CSGGTGGAGGANVLTF.

The chain couples TRBV7-9 to TRBJ2-7, with 9 bases lining up with TRBD2. V was pared by 5 bases and J by 3 bases, with 14 bases of the junction left unmatched. From germline, CDR1 is SEHNR and CDR2 FQNEAQ (reference sequence). This CDR3 has 17 residues. The CDR3 coding sequence is TGTGCCAGCAGCCCGACACCGCTAGCGGGGACCATCTACGAGCAGTACGTC. It translates to CASSPTPLAGTIYEQYV.

The CDR3 DNA reads as TGTGCCAGCAGTGATCGGCTAGCGGGGGACTACGAGCAGTACTTC. It is translated as CASSDRLAGDYEQYF. The chain recombines TRBV6-6 with TRBJ2-7; TRBD2 aligns across 10 bases. Trimming took 5 bases from V and 3 from J; bases not matched to a gene: 7. Germline V gene sequence: CDR1 MNHNY, CDR2 SVGAGI (reference sequence). There are 15 residues in the CDR3.

The chain carries TRBV15 and TRBJ1-5, with D unclear. The CDR3 totals 15 residues. Germline V CDR1 and CDR2: LNHNV, YYDKDF (reference sequence). V lost 0 bases to trimming and J lost 7 bases, with 13 bases between them. The CDR3 region is CATSRDIRVRQPQHF. CDR3 DNA sequence: TGTGCCACCAGCAGAGATATTAGGGTACGGCAGCCCCAGCATTTT.

The genes are TRBV6-4 and TRBJ2-3; D perhaps matches TRBD1 (6 bases). The ends were cut back, 2 bases at V and 4 bases at J, with 10 bases in the middle. This CDR3 has 14 residues. The germline V gene encodes CDR1 MRHNA and CDR2 SNTAGT. CDR3 in amino acids: CASSDGGSPDTQYF. The CDR3 DNA reads as TGTGCCAGCAGTGACGGGGGCAGTCCAGATACGCAGTATTTT.

The rearrangement joins TRBV28 to TRBJ1-2, with 9 positions matching TRBD1. Germline values: CDR1 MDHEN, CDR2 SYDVKM. The CDR3 sequence is 14 residues long. The ends lost 2 bases at V and 5 bases at J; junction bases unmatched: 3. The CDR3 nucleotides read TGTGCCAGCAGTTTAGGGACAGGGTGGTATGGCTACACCTTC. Amino acids: CASSLGTGWYGYTF.

The chain recombines TRBV27 with TRBJ2-7, with D uncertain. Germline V gene sequence: CDR1 MNHEY, CDR2 SMNVEV (reference sequence). The germline V and J ends were trimmed by 2 bases and 3 bases, with 11 bases remaining between them. The length of the CDR3 is 14 residues. The DNA for the CDR3 is TGTGCCAGCAGTTTAGAGGCAGGTGGCTACGAGCAGTACTTC. Residues: CASSLEAGGYEQYF.

This clone has more than one count but fewer than ten. The chain has TRBV27 and TRBJ2-1; the match to TRBD1 covers 7 bases. Germline CDR1 reads MNHEY; CDR2 reads SMNVEV (reference sequence). The CDR3 extends over 17 amino acids. Germline trimming cut 5 bases from V and 10 bases from J; bases unmatched to any gene: 20. The CDR3 is CASSLPIPGTAYIEQFF. The CDR3 DNA follows: TGTGCCAGCAGTCTCCCAATCCCCGGGACAGCCTACATAGAGCAGTTCTTC.

The chain is built from TRBV7-8 and TRBJ1-5; 8 bases line up with TRBD1. The CDR3 totals 16 residues. The germline V gene has CDR1 SGHVS and CDR2 FQNEAQ. Trimming at V came to 0 bases and at J to 6 bases, leaving 7 bases not matched to a gene. CDR3 loop: CASSLAVAGGRQPQHF. CDR3 sequence (DNA): TGTGCCAGCAGCTTAGCGGTGGCAGGGGGCCGTCAGCCCCAGCATTTT.

The V gene is TRBV5-1, the J gene TRBJ2-7, with D maybe TRBD1 (6 bases). The CDR3 has 14 amino acids. In germline, CDR1 is SGHRS, CDR2 YFSETQ. V shed 5 bases and J shed 3 bases, with 15 bases lying between them. The CDR3 DNA is TGCGCCAGCAGTTCAGGGGTGGGAAACTACGAGCAGTACTTC. Translating gives CASSSGVGNYEQYF.

Of note for this clone: Within the sample, other DNA sequences also encode this same CDR3. The rearrangement joins TRBV18 to TRBJ2-3; 10 positions agree with TRBD2. J lost 4 bases, V lost 2 bases, and 6 bases had no gene match. Germline values: CDR1 KGHSH, CDR2 LQKENI. The CDR3 contains 16 residues. CDR3 protein: CASSPLAGGQADTQYF. The CDR3 bases are TGTGCCAGCTCACCATTAGCGGGGGGACAAGCAGATACGCAGTATTTT.

V gene TRBV7-6 combines with J gene TRBJ1-2, with D perhaps TRBD1 (5 bases). This CDR3 is 13 amino acids long. V lost 5 bases and J 8 bases, leaving 15 bases between the germline ends. Germline-derived CDR1 and CDR2 are SGHVS and FNYEAQ. The CDR3: CASSPEQGWGYTF. CDR3 in DNA: TGTGCCAGCAGCCCCGAGCAGGGCTGGGGCTACACCTTC.

This sequence joins TRBV2 and TRBJ1-5; D might be TRBD1 (6 bases). CDR1 and CDR2 from the germline V gene are SNHLY and FYNNEI. The CDR3 runs 19 residues. The V and J ends lost 3 bases and 1 base respectively, with 22 bases between them. CDR3 bases: TGTGCCAGCAGTGAGGGGAGGGGACACCGAAAGGGGAGCAATCAGCCCCAGCATTTT. Translation: CASSEGRGHRKGSNQPQHF.

The V gene is TRBV28, the J gene TRBJ1-2; unclear D gene. The V gene's germline CDR1 is MDHEN and CDR2 SYDVKM. There are 15 residues in the CDR3. V lost 4 bases, J lost 0 bases, and 12 bases lay in between. CDR3 in DNA: TGTGCCAGCAGTTCACTGGGTCGGCCTAACTATGGCTACACCTTC. Translating it yields CASSSLGRPNYGYTF.

The chain joins TRBV6-6 to TRBJ1-1; the D gene is possibly TRBD1 (5 bases). The V gene's germline CDR1 is MNHNY and CDR2 SVGAGI (reference sequence). Trimming shortened V by 2 bases and J by 4 bases, and 8 bases separated the two germline ends. This CDR3 has 13 residues. CDR3 coding DNA: TGTGCCAGCAGTTACATCGGGGGCACTGAAGCTTTCTTT. Translation gives CASSYIGGTEAFF.

V usage is TRBV12-5 and J usage is TRBJ2-5; a possible D gene is TRBD2 (6 bases). The CDR3 has 13 residues. Trimming removed 6 bases from V and 4 bases from J, with 12 bases in between. Germline CDR1 LGHNT, CDR2 FRNRAP. The CDR3 loop reads CASGRHGGETQYF. For the CDR3, the DNA is TGTGCTAGTGGCAGACACGGGGGAGAGACCCAGTACTTC.

The rearrangement joins TRBV6-4 to TRBJ2-2; possibly TRBD2 for D (6 bases). Trimming stripped 5 bases from V and 1 base from J, with 8 bases between. Germline CDR1 MRHNA, CDR2 SNTAGT. This CDR3 is 14 amino acids long. The CDR3 DNA reads as TGTGCCAGCAGTCGGAGGGGGAACACCGGGGAGCTGTTTTTT. It translates to CASSRRGNTGELFF.

The chain uses TRBV7-2 and TRBJ2-1, with 8 bases fitting TRBD2. Trimming at V came to 2 bases and at J to 9 bases, leaving 6 bases not matched to a gene. The germline gives CDR1 SGHTA, CDR2 FQGNSA. The CDR3 is 14 residues long. This CDR3 reads CASSLKREYGEQFF. In DNA form, the CDR3 reads TGTGCCAGCAGCTTAAAGCGGGAGTACGGTGAGCAGTTCTTC.

The rearrangement links TRBV2 to TRBJ1-3, with D unresolved. The V end lost 8 bases, the J end lost 0 bases, and 11 bases lay between the germline ends. This CDR3 contains 14 residues. Germline lookup yields CDR1 SNHLY and CDR2 FYNNEI. CDR3 protein: CASRGAASGNTIYF. The DNA of the CDR3 is TGTGCCAGCCGTGGCGCGGCCTCTGGAAACACCATATATTTT.

This rearrangement joins TRBV5-6 to TRBJ2-5, with 9 nucleotides matching TRBD1. The CDR3 covers 17 residues. Germline V lookup: CDR1 SGHDT, CDR2 YYEEEE. Trimming cost V 4 bases and J 2 bases; bases outside gene matches: 12. In DNA form, the CDR3 reads TGTGCCAGCAGCCCCACAGCACAGGGGGCGGGTCAAGAGACCCAGTACTTC. It specifies CASSPTAQGAGQETQYF.

The V call is TRBV7-8, the J call TRBJ2-2, with no clear D. V was trimmed by 8 bases and J by 1 base, leaving 11 bases between them. This CDR3 comprises 14 residues. The germline gives CDR1 SGHVS, CDR2 FQNEAQ. The CDR3 sequence: CASQWNRNTGELFF. Written as DNA, the CDR3 is TGTGCCAGCCAATGGAACAGGAACACCGGGGAGCTGTTTTTT.

The J gene is TRBJ1-1, the V gene TRBV18, with 7 positions matching TRBD1. This CDR3 is built from 15 residues. CDR1 and CDR2 from the germline V gene are KGHSH and LQKENI. V dropped 5 bases and J dropped 3; count of bases not matched to a gene: 9. The CDR3 coding sequence is TGTGCCAGCTCAGCAACCTCTACAGGGGACACTGAAGCTTTCTTT. Protein sequence: CASSATSTGDTEAFF.

This clone occurred a few times. The V gene is TRBV27, the J gene TRBJ2-1; 14 nucleotides match TRBD2. CDR1 MNHEY and CDR2 SMNVEV come from the germline V gene (reference sequence). Trimming removed 6 bases from V and 15 bases from J; junction bases left unmatched: 16. This CDR3 has 16 amino acids. CDR3 bases: TGTGCCAGCAGCCCACTGGGGACTAGCGGGAGCGTCCGACTGTTCTTC. Its translation: CASSPLGTSGSVRLFF.

The rearrangement joins TRBV28 to TRBJ1-3; no definite D call. CDR3 length equals 12 residues. V dropped 9 bases and J dropped 0 bases, with 6 bases sitting between them. Germline CDR1 and CDR2: MDHEN and SYDVKM. CDR3 protein: CASGSSGNTIYF. DNA for the CDR3: TGTGCCAGTGGGAGCTCTGGAAACACCATATATTTT.

In this sample, this clone turned up once. J is TRBJ2-3 and V is TRBV6-6, with 7 bases identical to TRBD2. With 4 bases clipped from V and 2 bases from J, the junction kept 6 bases outside the gene matches. This CDR3 has 15 amino acids. Germline V gene sequence: CDR1 MNHNY, CDR2 SVGAGI (reference sequence). In nucleotides, the CDR3 is TGTGCCAGCAGTTTCAGGACTAGAATCACAGATACGCAGTATTTT. Its translation is CASSFRTRITDTQYF.

The J gene is TRBJ2-7, the V gene TRBV18; possibly TRBD2 for D (6 bases). CDR1 KGHSH and CDR2 LQKENI come from the germline V gene. The V and J ends lost 3 bases and 5 bases respectively, with 8 bases between them. CDR3 length: 12 amino acids. CDR3 amino acids: CASSPGGDEQYF. The CDR3 bases are TGTGCCAGCTCACCGGGCGGGGACGAGCAGTACTTC.

The chain employs TRBV2 and TRBJ2-1; D is ambiguous. The V end lost 5 bases, the J end lost 8 bases, and 13 bases lay between the germline ends. Germline loops: CDR1 SNHLY, CDR2 FYNNEI. CDR3 length: 13 amino acids. The CDR3 loop is CASSRAVLYEQFF. The CDR3 region has the DNA TGTGCCAGCAGTCGGGCCGTTTTATATGAGCAGTTCTTC. Together with reference TRBV2 and TRBJ2-1, the CDR3 gives the full variable domain: EPEVTQTPSHQVTQMGQEVILRCVPISNHLYFYWYRQILGQKVEFLVSFYNNEISEKSEIFDDQFSVERPDGSNFTLKIRSTKLEDSAMYFCASSRAVLYEQFFGPGTRLTVL.

The chain is built from TRBV28 and TRBJ1-2; D perhaps matches TRBD1 (5 bases). CDR3 length: 14 residues. CDR1 and CDR2 (germline): MDHEN, SYDVKM. Between the trimmed V and J ends, which lost 5 bases and 6 bases, there was a span of 16 bases. The chain's CDR3 is CASSSAQGTHGYTF. In DNA form, the CDR3 reads TGTGCCAGCAGTAGCGCCCAGGGCACCCATGGCTACACCTTC.

The V gene is TRBV10-3, the J gene TRBJ2-3; D tentatively fits TRBD1 or TRBD2 (5 bases each). Trimming left V 6 bases short and J 5 bases short, with 18 bases between. The CDR3 covers 15 residues. Germline V gives CDR1 ENHRY, CDR2 SYGVKD. The CDR3: CAIRDPGRYKDTQYF. CDR3 DNA: TGTGCCATCAGGGACCCGGGACGGTACAAAGATACGCAGTATTTT.

The chain carries TRBV18 and TRBJ1-4; D is unresolved. Trimming pared 6 bases from V and 0 bases from J, leaving 8 bases between. Germline CDR1 is KGHSH and CDR2 is LQKENI. The CDR3 is made up of 14 amino acids. The CDR3 reads CASSVLATNEKLFF. CDR3 sequence (DNA): TGTGCCAGCTCCGTACTAGCAACTAATGAAAAACTGTTTTTT.